This TCR beta chain appears in the sequencing data of a study of blood T cells in healthy people across ages. Samples had at least 6.5 million PBMCs isolated from them. A J-beta primer mix and a sample-barcoded 5' primer were used in a second PCR of roughly 6 to 11 cycles. The template-switch adaptor, which had 12 random nucleotides, put a tag on each cDNA molecule. In TCRdb, the 5' RACE reads were re-called with MiXCR into one record per CDR3 protein. Here the sample spans 1.5 million to 2 million distinct CDR3 sequences, around half being singletons. Broader study findings: Both higher diversity and more naive CD4+ cells marked long-lived donors when set against aged donors. It was not known whether donors were CMV positive (a possible confounder of expanded clonotype changes).

This CDR3 has 13 residues. Per the germline V gene, CDR1 is LGHNA and CDR2 is YSLEER. The V end lost 2 bases, the J end lost 7 bases, and 10 bases lay between the germline ends. As for this clonotype: Its target is not known.

The rearrangement uses TRBV4-3 and TRBJ2-3; D perhaps matches TRBD1 (6 bases). The sequenced sample was blood. This TCR came from a woman aged 35 to 49 in good health. CDR3 in DNA: TGCGCCAGCAGCCAACCTCAGGGGAATACGCAGTATTTT. It translates to CASSQPQGNTQYF.